A single sample gave rise to the 9 T cell receptor beta chains below, sequenced in a study of T cell responses to AZD1222 COVID-19 vaccine. This table comes from immunoSEQ multiplex PCR, and its TCRdb copy is limited to in-frame clones, with some not included. The top ten hold less than 5.5% of the sample, which has around 83,000 clones, less than 95% seen once. This specimen was peripheral blood, taken 28 days after the second AZD1222 dose. Source of these receptors: an adult who received the AZD1222 COVID-19 vaccine.

This chain connects TRBV30 to TRBJ2-7; D is ambiguous. Germline-derived CDR1 and CDR2 are GTSNPN and SVGIG (reference sequence). Trimming shortened V by 1 base and J by 5 bases, and 9 bases separated the two germline ends. The CDR3 totals 12 residues. CDR3 sequence: CAWSDDTHEQYF. The CDR3 nucleotides are TGTGCCTGGAGTGACGATACCCACGAGCAGTACTTC.

This chain uses TRBV10-1 with TRBJ1-1, with D perhaps TRBD1 (5 bases). In germline, CDR1 is WNHNN, CDR2 SYGVQD (reference sequence). This CDR3 spans 14 amino acids. Deletions cut 0 bases from V and 2 bases from J, with 7 bases between. CDR3 nucleotides: TGCGCCAGCAGTGAGTCGGGGCCAAACACTGAAGCTTTCTTT. Amino acid sequence: CASSESGPNTEAFF.

The chain couples TRBV28 to TRBJ1-5; 10 bases map to TRBD1. Per germline, CDR1 MDHEN and CDR2 SYDVKM. V lost 6 bases and J lost 5; bases outside the gene matches: 4. CDR3 length: 14 residues. This chain's CDR3 is CASSPDRGHQPQHF. The CDR3 region has the DNA TGTGCCAGCAGCCCCGACAGGGGGCATCAGCCCCAGCATTTT.

This chain joins TRBV9 and TRBJ1-2, with no clear D. The CDR3 is 14 residues long. The germline CDR1 and CDR2 sequences are SGDLS and YYNGEE. Between the trimmed V and J ends, which lost 3 bases and 3 bases, there was a span of 12 bases. The CDR3 reads CASSGESGDYGYTF. The CDR3 region has the DNA TGTGCCAGCAGCGGGGAAAGCGGTGACTATGGCTACACCTTC.

This chain connects TRBV12-5 to TRBJ2-1; D gene uncertain. Trimming stripped 3 bases from V and 6 bases from J, with 6 bases between. This CDR3 is 12 amino acids long. The germline CDR1 and CDR2 sequences are LGHNT and FRNRAP. The DNA of the CDR3 is TGTGCTAGTGGTTTTGGGCCCAATGAGCAGTTCTTC. Encoded protein: CASGFGPNEQFF.

The V gene is TRBV20-1, the J gene TRBJ2-1; D gene unclear. The length of the CDR3 is 11 residues. Germline V gene sequence: CDR1 DFQATT, CDR2 SNEGSKA (reference sequence). V was shortened by 2 bases and J by 1 base, with 0 bases between the two germline ends. The CDR3 sequence is CSARSYNEQFF. The CDR3 region has the DNA TGCAGTGCTAGATCCTACAATGAGCAGTTCTTC.

V gene TRBV7-2 combines with J gene TRBJ2-7, with 7 bases aligning to TRBD1. The ends lost 4 bases at V and 4 bases at J; junction bases unmatched: 10. Looked up from germline, CDR1 is SGHTA and CDR2 is FQGNSA. This CDR3 comprises 15 residues. The CDR3 bases are TGTGCCAGCAGCTCACAACCGGGACAGCAGTACGAGCAGTACTTC. As protein: CASSSQPGQQYEQYF.

CDR3 amino acids: CASSSHPGQGPYEQYF. CDR3 DNA sequence: TGTGCCAGCAGTTCGCACCCGGGACAGGGGCCCTACGAGCAGTACTTC. This sequence joins TRBV6-2 or TRBV6-3 and TRBJ2-7, with 10 nucleotides matching TRBD1. The V gene end was trimmed by 4 bases and the J gene end by 2 bases; junction bases not matched to a gene: 8. Germline V gene lookup returns CDR1 MNHEY and CDR2 SVGEGT. This CDR3 is built from 16 residues.

CDR3 protein: CASSLAFPAEAFF. Here the CDR3 DNA reads TGTGCCAGCAGCTTAGCATTTCCTGCTGAAGCTTTCTTT. The chain carries TRBV7-2 and TRBJ1-1; no clear D. The germline V and J ends were trimmed by 0 bases and 6 bases, with 8 bases remaining between them. The CDR3 is made up of 13 amino acids. Germline CDR1 SGHTA, CDR2 FQGNSA.